The rows below give T cell receptor beta chains drawn from one sample of a study of Graves' ophthalmopathy and Graves' hyperthyroidism. TCRdb re-called the multiplex PCR reads with MiXCR, one entry per CDR3 protein. The repertoire holds about 480,000 distinct CDR3 sequences, with approximately 15% as singletons. Sequencing input: blood. Every receptor here comes from a woman aged 25-40 years with Graves' ophthalmopathy. The CDR3 runs from the conserved cysteine through the conserved F or W. Each record gives: D gene, V gene, J gene, clone size, CDR3 protein, CDR3 DNA. The D gene is left open where the match is weak. Expanded clones are given a class, and other clones once, few, many or no size at all.

-,TRBV10-3,TRBJ1-3,many,CAISLNRPDAGNTIYF,TGTGCCATCAGTCTCAACCGACCGGATGCTGGAAACACCATATATTTT
-,TRBV12-3/TRBV12-4,TRBJ2-5,-,CASSLNGGTYQETQYF,TGTGCCAGCAGTTTAAATGGAGGGACATACCAAGAGACCCAGTACTTC
-,TRBV30,TRBJ2-7,few,CAWSLGSSYEQYF,TGTGCCTGGAGTCTGGGCAGTTCCTACGAGCAGTACTTC
TRBD1,TRBV19,TRBJ2-7,many,CASSSGTGSDEQYF,TGTGCCAGTAGTTCCGGGACAGGGAGCGACGAGCAGTACTTC
-,TRBV18,TRBJ2-5,many,CASSPPGEETQYF,TGTGCCAGCAGCCCTCCGGGGGAAGAGACCCAGTACTTC
-,TRBV2,TRBJ2-2,few,CASRGWQENTGELFF,TGTGCCAGCAGGGGATGGCAGGAAAACACCGGGGAGCTGTTTTTT
TRBD1,TRBV2,TRBJ1-2,-,CASIKGALNGYTF,TGTGCCAGCATTAAGGGGGCTCTAAATGGCTACACCTTC
-,TRBV5-1,TRBJ1-1,few,CASSPGMDLLKKNTEAFF,TGCGCCAGCAGCCCGGGGATGGATCTCCTAAAAAAGAACACTGAAGCTTTCTTT
-,TRBV28,TRBJ2-2,many,CASNRLRTTGELFF,TGTGCCAGCAATCGGCTCCGGACAACCGGGGAGCTGTTTTTT
TRBD2,TRBV28,TRBJ2-4,-,CASSPGGWNIQYF,TGTGCCAGCAGTCCGGGGGGTTGGAACATTCAGTACTTC
TRBD1,TRBV20-1,TRBJ2-5,few,CSAEDRAAETQYF,TGCAGTGCCGAGGACAGGGCGGCAGAGACCCAGTACTTC
-,TRBV5-4,TRBJ2-4,many,CASSAEGDLAKNIQYF,TGTGCCAGCAGCGCTGAGGGGGACTTAGCCAAAAACATTCAGTACTTC
TRBD2,TRBV20-1,TRBJ2-2,-,CSARGPAGVITGELFF,TGCAGTGCTAGGGGACCAGCGGGGGTCATCACCGGGGAGCTGTTTTTT
TRBD2,TRBV12-3/TRBV12-4,TRBJ2-7,many,CASSRPRTSDLSSYEQYF,TGTGCCAGCAGTCGTCCCCGGACTAGCGACCTGAGCTCCTACGAGCAGTACTTC
-,TRBV7-3,TRBJ1-3,few,CASSLTAGGFGNTIYF,TGTGCCAGCAGCTTAACGGCGGGGGGCTTTGGAAACACCATATATTTT
TRBD1,TRBV6-5,TRBJ1-1,many,CASSYQHRGRRNTEAFF,TGTGCCAGCAGTTACCAACACAGGGGGCGACGGAACACTGAAGCTTTCTTT
-,TRBV10-2,TRBJ1-5,many,CASSESPRTAYSNQPQHF,TGCGCCAGCAGTGAGTCCCCTCGGACAGCTTATAGCAATCAGCCCCAGCATTTT
TRBD2,TRBV24-1,TRBJ2-7,many,CATSETSGSYEQYF,TGTGCCACCAGTGAGACTAGCGGGAGTTACGAGCAGTACTTC
TRBD2,TRBV6-1,TRBJ2-5,few,CASSGTGGWTQYF,TGTGCCAGCAGTGGGACGGGAGGGTGGACCCAGTACTTC
-,TRBV27,TRBJ1-1,many,CASSPGGWVNTEAFF,TGTGCCAGCAGTCCCGGAGGTTGGGTCAACACTGAAGCTTTCTTT
-,TRBV20-1,TRBJ2-7,few,CSAAMGGGEQYF,TGCAGTGCTGCCATGGGGGGCGGCGAGCAGTACTTC
TRBD2,TRBV28,TRBJ2-7,-,CASSPGLGEQYF,TGTGCCAGCAGTCCCGGACTAGGGGAGCAGTACTTC
-,TRBV25-1,TRBJ2-7,many,CASSDPTGANPFHEQYF,TGTGCCAGCAGTGACCCCACGGGGGCTAACCCCTTCCACGAGCAGTACTTC
TRBD1,TRBV27,TRBJ1-5,many,CASSVGQPNQPQHF,TGTGCCAGCAGTGTGGGACAGCCCAATCAGCCCCAGCATTTT
TRBD2,TRBV20-1,TRBJ2-7,many,CSAPPAGGLYEQYF,TGCAGTGCTCCCCCGGCGGGGGGCCTCTACGAGCAGTACTTC
TRBD1,TRBV19,TRBJ1-1,many,CASRSGQAKNTEAFF,TGTGCCAGTAGATCTGGACAGGCGAAGAACACTGAAGCTTTCTTT
TRBD1,TRBV27,TRBJ2-7,many,CASSPWTGVTYEQYF,TGTGCCAGCAGTCCATGGACAGGGGTTACGTACGAGCAGTACTTC
-,TRBV12-3/TRBV12-4,TRBJ2-7,-,CASSLGSLVEQYF,TGTGCCAGCAGTTTAGGTAGTTTAGTAGAGCAGTACTTC
-,TRBV2,TRBJ2-2,many,CASSKYGGNTGELFF,TGTGCCAGCAGCAAATACGGAGGGAACACCGGGGAGCTGTTTTTT
TRBD1,TRBV30,TRBJ2-1,-,CAWNEGARSYNEQFF,TGTGCCTGGAATGAGGGGGCCCGCTCCTACAATGAGCAGTTCTTC
-,TRBV12-3/TRBV12-4,TRBJ1-1,few,CASSLRAAMNTEAFF,TGTGCCAGCAGTTTACGGGCGGCCATGAACACTGAAGCTTTCTTT